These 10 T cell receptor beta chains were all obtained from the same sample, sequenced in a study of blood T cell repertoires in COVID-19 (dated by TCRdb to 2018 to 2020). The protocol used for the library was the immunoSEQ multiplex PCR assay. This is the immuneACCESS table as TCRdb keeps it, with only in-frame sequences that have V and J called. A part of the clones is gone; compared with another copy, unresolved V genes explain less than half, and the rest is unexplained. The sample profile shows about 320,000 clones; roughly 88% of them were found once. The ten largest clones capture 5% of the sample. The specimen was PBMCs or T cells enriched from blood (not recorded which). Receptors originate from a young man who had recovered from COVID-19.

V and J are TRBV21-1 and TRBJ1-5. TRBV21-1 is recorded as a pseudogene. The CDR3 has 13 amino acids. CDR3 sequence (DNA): TGTGCCAGCGGACATGGGAGGAATCAGCCCCAGCATTTT. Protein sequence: CASGHGRNQPQHF.

The CDR3 is CASSVDGGSSYNSPLHF. The CDR3 region has the DNA TGTGCCAGCAGCGTTGATGGTGGGAGCTCCTATAATTCACCCCTCCACTTT. This sequence joins TRBV11-3 and TRBJ1-6; D not resolved. V shed 5 bases and J shed 0 bases, with 14 bases lying between them. Germline assignment: CDR1 SGHNT and CDR2 YENEEA. The CDR3 sequence is 17 residues long.

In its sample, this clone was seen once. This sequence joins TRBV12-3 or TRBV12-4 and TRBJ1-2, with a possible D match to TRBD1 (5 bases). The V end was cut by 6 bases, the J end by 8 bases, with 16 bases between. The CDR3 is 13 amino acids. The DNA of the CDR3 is TGTGCCAGCAGCCCGGGGGGGGAGGTAGGCTACACCTTC. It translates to CASSPGGEVGYTF.

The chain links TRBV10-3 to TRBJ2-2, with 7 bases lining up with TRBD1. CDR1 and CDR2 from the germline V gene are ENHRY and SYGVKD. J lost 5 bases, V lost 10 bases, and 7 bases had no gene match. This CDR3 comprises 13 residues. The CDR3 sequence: CATTKQGTGELFF. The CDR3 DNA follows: TGTGCCACTACGAAACAGGGGACCGGGGAGCTGTTTTTT.

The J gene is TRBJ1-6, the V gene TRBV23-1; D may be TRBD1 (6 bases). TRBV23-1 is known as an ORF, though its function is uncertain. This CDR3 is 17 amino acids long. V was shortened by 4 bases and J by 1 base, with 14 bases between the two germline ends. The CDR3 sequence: CASSPYRQASYNSPLHF. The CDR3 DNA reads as TGCGCCAGCAGTCCCTATCGACAGGCATCCTATAATTCACCCCTCCACTTT.

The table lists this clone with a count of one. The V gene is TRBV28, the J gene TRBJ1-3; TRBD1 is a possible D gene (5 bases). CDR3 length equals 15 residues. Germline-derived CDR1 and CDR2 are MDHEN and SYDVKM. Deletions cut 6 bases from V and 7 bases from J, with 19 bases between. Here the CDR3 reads CASRVGPGSGNTIYF. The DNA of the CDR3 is TGTGCCAGCAGAGTAGGTCCAGGGAGCGGGAACACCATATATTTT.

The CDR3 DNA is TGCGCCAGCAGCGACAGGGGGGGTAATAATTCACCCCTCCACTTT. Encoded protein: CASSDRGGNNSPLHF. The chain links TRBV5-1 to TRBJ1-6; 9 nucleotides match TRBD1. CDR3 size: 15 residues. J was trimmed by 5 bases and V by 4 bases; bases with no gene match: 4. The germline CDR1 and CDR2 sequences are SGHRS and YFSETQ.

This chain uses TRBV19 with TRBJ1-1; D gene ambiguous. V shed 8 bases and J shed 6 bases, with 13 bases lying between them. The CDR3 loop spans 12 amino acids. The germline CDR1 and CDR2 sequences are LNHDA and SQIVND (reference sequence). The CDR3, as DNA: TGTGCCAGTCGCAACCCCGGTGCTGAAGCTTTCTTT. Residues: CASRNPGAEAFF. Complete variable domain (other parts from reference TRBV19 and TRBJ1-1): DGGITQSPKYLFRKEGQNVTLSCEQNLNHDAMYWYRQDPGQGLRLIYYSQIVNDFQKGDIAEGYSVSREKKESFPLTVTSAQKNPTAFYLCASRNPGAEAFFGQGTRLTVV.

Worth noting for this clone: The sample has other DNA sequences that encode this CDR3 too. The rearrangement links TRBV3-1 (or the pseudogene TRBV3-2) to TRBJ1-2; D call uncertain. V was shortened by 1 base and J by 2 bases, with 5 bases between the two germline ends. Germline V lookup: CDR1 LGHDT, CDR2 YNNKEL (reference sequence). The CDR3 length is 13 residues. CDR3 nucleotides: TGTGCCAGCAGCCAAGGGCAGAACTATGGCTACACCTTC. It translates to CASSQGQNYGYTF.

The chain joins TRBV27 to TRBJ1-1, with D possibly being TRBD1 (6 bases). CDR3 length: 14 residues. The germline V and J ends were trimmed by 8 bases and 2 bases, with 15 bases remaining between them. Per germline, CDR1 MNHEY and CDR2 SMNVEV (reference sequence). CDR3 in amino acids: CASALGTPNTEAFF. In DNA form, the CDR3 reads TGTGCCAGCGCCTTAGGGACACCAAACACTGAAGCTTTCTTT.